The 13 T cell receptor beta chains below come from one sample, sequenced in a study of blood T cell repertoires in COVID-19. Data came from immunoSEQ multiplex PCR; TCRdb stores just in-frame clones and leaves some out. This sample has around 200,000 clones, with around 85% found just once. The sample taken for sequencing was PBMCs or T cells enriched from blood (not recorded which). The receptors were gathered from a man between 40 and 49 years old who had recovered from COVID-19.

The V call is TRBV28, the J call TRBJ2-1; the D is unclear. In germline, CDR1 is MDHEN, CDR2 SYDVKM. V lost 8 bases, J lost 0 bases, and 8 bases lay in between. CDR3 length equals 13 residues. CDR3 region: CASSPSSYNEQFF. CDR3 nucleotides: TGTGCCAGCTCGCCTAGCTCCTACAATGAGCAGTTCTTC.

The CDR3 here is CASSEDGPGTENTEAFF. In DNA, the CDR3 is TGTGCCAGCAGCGAAGACGGCCCTGGGACAGAGAACACTGAAGCTTTCTTT. V is TRBV21-1 and J is TRBJ1-1; TRBD1, the D gene given by the table, was not confirmed from the DNA. TRBV21-1 corresponds to a pseudogene. The CDR3 has 17 residues.

The table lists this clone with a count of one. The gene calls are TRBV3-1 (or the pseudogene TRBV3-2) and TRBJ1-2; possible D gene TRBD1, 5 bases. The CDR3 runs to 13 residues. The germline gives CDR1 LGHDT, CDR2 YNNKEL (reference sequence). V gave up 3 bases and J gave up 4 bases, with 9 bases separating them. Here the CDR3 reads CASSQQGGYGYTF. The CDR3 nucleotides read TGTGCCAGCAGCCAGCAGGGAGGCTATGGCTACACCTTC.

This chain joins TRBV18 and TRBJ1-1; weak D call: TRBD1 (5 bases). Germline CDR1 reads KGHSH; CDR2 reads LQKENI. The CDR3 sequence is 14 residues long. V lost 3 bases and J 5 bases, leaving 13 bases between the germline ends. The CDR3, as DNA: TGTGCCAGCTCACCCGGGGGTTTGGGTACTGAAGCTTTCTTT. This encodes CASSPGGLGTEAFF.

The rearrangement links TRBV4-2 to TRBJ1-5, with D unclear. Per germline, CDR1 LGHNA and CDR2 YNFKEQ. The CDR3 length is 16 residues. Trimming shortened V by 1 base and J by 1 base, and 11 bases separated the two germline ends. CDR3: CASSQGIRLSNQPQHF. In DNA, the CDR3 is TGTGCCAGCAGCCAAGGTATCAGGTTGAGCAATCAGCCCCAGCATTTT.

The chain combines TRBV11-2 with TRBJ2-5; D gene unclear. This CDR3 comprises 13 residues. Germline CDR1 and CDR2: SGHAT and FQNNGV. The V end lost 0 bases, the J end lost 2 bases, and 4 bases lay between the germline ends. CDR3 residues: CASSLDPQETQYF. The DNA of the CDR3 is TGTGCCAGCAGCTTAGACCCTCAAGAGACCCAGTACTTC.

V is TRBV29-1 and J is TRBJ2-7; TRBD1 aligns across 9 bases. Looked up from germline, CDR1 is SQVTM and CDR2 is ANQGSEA. The J segment lost 5 bases and the V segment lost 4 bases, leaving 6 bases of the junction unmatched. This CDR3 spans 13 amino acids. The CDR3 DNA is TGCAGCGTTGTTACAGGGGGCGTCGACGAGCAGTACTTC. Amino acid sequence: CSVVTGGVDEQYF.

The genes are TRBV5-5 and TRBJ2-1; 8 nucleotides match TRBD1. CDR3 length equals 12 residues. V lost 1 base and J lost 14; bases outside the gene matches: 5. CDR1 is SGHKS and CDR2 is YYEKEE in the germline V gene (reference sequence). The CDR3 DNA sequence: TGTGCCAGCAGCTTGCCGGACAGGGAGGAGTTCTTC. Translation gives CASSLPDREEFF. The whole variable domain, filled in from reference TRBV5-5 and TRBJ2-1, reads DAGVTQSPTHLIKTRGQQVTLRCSPISGHKSVSWYQQVLGQGPQFIFQYYEKEERGRGNFPDRFSARQFPNYSSELNVNALLLGDSALYLCASSLPDREEFFGPGTRLTVL.

This chain links TRBV5-1 with TRBJ1-2; weak D call: TRBD1 (6 bases). The ends were cut back, 4 bases at V and 4 bases at J, with 8 bases in the middle. The CDR3 runs 12 residues. Germline V gene lookup returns CDR1 SGHRS and CDR2 YFSETQ. The CDR3 nucleotides are TGCGCCAGCAGCGAACAGGGCTATGGCTACACCTTC. This codes for CASSEQGYGYTF.

V usage is TRBV12-3 or TRBV12-4 and J usage is TRBJ2-1, with a possible D match to TRBD1 (6 bases). V was trimmed by 5 bases and J by 4 bases, leaving 9 bases between them. The CDR3 has 13 residues. The CDR3 protein is CASSTGQYNEQFF. The DNA of the CDR3 is TGTGCCAGCAGTACCGGACAGTACAATGAGCAGTTCTTC.

Only one count was recorded for this clone. This chain links TRBV13 with TRBJ1-1, with TRBD1 as a possible D gene (6 bases). Germline CDR1 reads PRHDT; CDR2 reads FYEKMQ (reference sequence). The CDR3 runs 12 residues. Trimming stripped 4 bases from V and 11 bases from J, with 14 bases between. Here the CDR3 DNA reads TGTGCCAGCAGCTCCAACAGGGTTGACGCTTTCTTT. This sequence encodes CASSSNRVDAFF.

This sequence joins TRBV7-2 and TRBJ1-2; D is perhaps TRBD1 (5 bases). V was pared by 0 bases and J by 2 bases, with 7 bases between. CDR3 length: 14 residues. Germline loops: CDR1 SGHTA, CDR2 FQGNSA. CDR3 protein: CASSLAEGNYGYTF. In nucleotides, the CDR3 is TGTGCCAGCAGCTTAGCGGAGGGGAACTATGGCTACACCTTC.

CDR3 bases: TGTGCCAGCAGCTACGGGACAGGGAACGAGCAGTACTTC. Translating gives CASSYGTGNEQYF. The V and J genes are TRBV7-9 and TRBJ2-7; the match to TRBD1 covers 9 bases. The CDR3 has 13 residues. The germline gives CDR1 SEHNR, CDR2 FQNEAQ (reference sequence). Trimming removed 4 bases from V and 5 bases from J; junction bases left unmatched: 3.